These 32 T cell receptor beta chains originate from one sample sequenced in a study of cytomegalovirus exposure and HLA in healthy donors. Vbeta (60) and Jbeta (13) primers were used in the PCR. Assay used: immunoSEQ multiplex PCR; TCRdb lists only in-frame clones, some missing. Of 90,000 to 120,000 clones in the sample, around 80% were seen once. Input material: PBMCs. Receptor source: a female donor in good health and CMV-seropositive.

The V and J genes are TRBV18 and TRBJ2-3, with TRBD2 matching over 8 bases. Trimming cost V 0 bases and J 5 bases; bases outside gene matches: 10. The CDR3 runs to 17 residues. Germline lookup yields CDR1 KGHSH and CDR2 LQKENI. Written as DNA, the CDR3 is TGTGCCAGCTCACCACCGTTCGGGGGGGCTCATGTAGATACGCAGTATTTT. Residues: CASSPPFGGAHVDTQYF.

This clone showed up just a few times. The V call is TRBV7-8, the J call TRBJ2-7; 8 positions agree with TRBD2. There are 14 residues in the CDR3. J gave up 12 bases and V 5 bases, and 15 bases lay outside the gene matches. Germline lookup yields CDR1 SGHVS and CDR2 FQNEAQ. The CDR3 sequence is CASSLGGGPPSWYF. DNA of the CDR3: TGTGCCAGCAGCCTCGGCGGGGGGCCCCCTTCATGGTACTTC.

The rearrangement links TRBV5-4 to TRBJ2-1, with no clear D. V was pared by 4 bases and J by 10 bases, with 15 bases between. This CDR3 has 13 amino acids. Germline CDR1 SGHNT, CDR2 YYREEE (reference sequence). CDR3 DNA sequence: TGTGCCAGCAGCCTAGAACTCCGGATAGAGCAGTTCTTC. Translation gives CASSLELRIEQFF.

As DNA, the CDR3 is TGTGCCAGCAGTTTAGTTAGCGGGGTCTCTGGGGCCAACGTCCTGACTTTC. It yields the protein CASSLVSGVSGANVLTF. This chain joins TRBV27 and TRBJ2-6; 8 bases match TRBD2. The CDR3 spans 17 residues. V lost 2 bases, J lost 0 bases, and 3 bases stayed unmatched. Germline V gene data show CDR1 as MNHEY and CDR2 as SMNVEV (reference sequence).

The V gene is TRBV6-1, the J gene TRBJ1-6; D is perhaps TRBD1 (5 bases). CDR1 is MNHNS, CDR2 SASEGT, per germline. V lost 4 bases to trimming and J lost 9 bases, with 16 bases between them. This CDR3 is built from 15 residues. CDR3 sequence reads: CASSAGGSGGSPLHF. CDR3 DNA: TGTGCCAGCAGTGCCGGTGGGTCCGGGGGTTCACCCCTCCACTTT.

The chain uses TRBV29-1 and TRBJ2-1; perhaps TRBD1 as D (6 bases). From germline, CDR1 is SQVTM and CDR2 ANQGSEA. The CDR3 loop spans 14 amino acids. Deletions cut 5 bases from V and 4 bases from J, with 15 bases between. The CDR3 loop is CSVPAAGAYNEQFF. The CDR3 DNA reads TGCAGCGTTCCGGCGGCAGGGGCGTACAATGAGCAGTTCTTC.

The CDR3 reads CASSQDRAETQYF. CDR3 coding DNA: TGTGCCAGCAGCCAAGACAGGGCGGAGACCCAGTACTTC. V and J are TRBV7-2 and TRBJ2-5, with 7 bases that match TRBD1. Germline V gives CDR1 SGHTA, CDR2 FQGNSA. CDR3 size: 13 residues. Trimming cost V 5 bases and J 5 bases; bases outside gene matches: 5.

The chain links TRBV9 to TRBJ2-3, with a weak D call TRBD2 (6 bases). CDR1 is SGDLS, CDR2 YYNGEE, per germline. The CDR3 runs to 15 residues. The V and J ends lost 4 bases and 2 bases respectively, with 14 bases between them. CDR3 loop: CASSPTGLITDTQYF. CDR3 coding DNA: TGTGCCAGCAGCCCGACGGGACTTATCACAGATACGCAGTATTTT.

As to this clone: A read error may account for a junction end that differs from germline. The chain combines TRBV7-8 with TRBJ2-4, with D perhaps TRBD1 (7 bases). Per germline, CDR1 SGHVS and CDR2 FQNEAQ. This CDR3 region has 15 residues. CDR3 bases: TGTGCCAGCAGCTTGGGGACAGCGGGTGAGAACAGTCAGTACTTC. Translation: CASSLGTAGENSQYF.

In DNA, the CDR3 is TGTGCCAGCAGTGTAGAAAGCTCCTACAATGAGCAGTTCTTC. Translation: CASSVESSYNEQFF. This chain uses TRBV2 with TRBJ2-1; no clear D. This CDR3 is built from 14 residues. With 4 bases removed from V and 0 bases from J, the gap between germline ends came to 7 bases. The germline V gene has CDR1 SNHLY and CDR2 FYNNEI.

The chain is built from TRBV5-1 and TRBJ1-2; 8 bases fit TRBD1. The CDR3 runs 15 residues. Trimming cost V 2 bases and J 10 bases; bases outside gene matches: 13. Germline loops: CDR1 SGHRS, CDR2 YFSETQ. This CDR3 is CASSFPDREVGVYTF. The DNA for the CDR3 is TGCGCCAGCAGCTTCCCGGACAGGGAGGTTGGTGTCTACACCTTC.

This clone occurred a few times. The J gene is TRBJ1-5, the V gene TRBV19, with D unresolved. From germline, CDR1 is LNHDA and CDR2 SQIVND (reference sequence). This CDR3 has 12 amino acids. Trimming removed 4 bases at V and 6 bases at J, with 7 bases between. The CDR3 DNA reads TGTGCCAGTAGTAGAGGAGGTCAGCCCCAGCATTTT. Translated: CASSRGGQPQHF.

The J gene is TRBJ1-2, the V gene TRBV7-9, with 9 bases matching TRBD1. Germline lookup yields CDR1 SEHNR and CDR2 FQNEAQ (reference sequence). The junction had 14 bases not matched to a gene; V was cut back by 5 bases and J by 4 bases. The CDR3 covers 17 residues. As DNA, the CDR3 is TGTGCCAGCAGCCCACTCCCAAACAGGGGGCGAGGCTATGGCTACACCTTC. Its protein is CASSPLPNRGRGYGYTF.

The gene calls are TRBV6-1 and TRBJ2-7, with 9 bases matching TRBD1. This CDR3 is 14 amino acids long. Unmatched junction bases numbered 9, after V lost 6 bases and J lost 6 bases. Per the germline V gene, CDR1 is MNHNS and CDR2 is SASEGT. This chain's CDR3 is CASRPGTGSREQYF. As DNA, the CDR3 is TGTGCCAGCAGACCCGGGACAGGGAGTCGCGAGCAGTACTTC.

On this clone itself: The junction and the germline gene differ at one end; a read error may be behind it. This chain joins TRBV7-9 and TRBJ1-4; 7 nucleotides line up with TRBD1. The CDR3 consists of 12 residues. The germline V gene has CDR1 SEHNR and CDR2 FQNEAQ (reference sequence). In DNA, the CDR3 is TGTTCCAGTACAGGGGTAAATGAAAAACTGTTTTTT. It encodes CSSTGVNEKLFF.

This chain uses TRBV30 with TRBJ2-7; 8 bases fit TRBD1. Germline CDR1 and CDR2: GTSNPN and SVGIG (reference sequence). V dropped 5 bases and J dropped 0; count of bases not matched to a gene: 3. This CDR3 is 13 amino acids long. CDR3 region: CAWGQGTSYEQYF. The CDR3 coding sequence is TGTGCCTGGGGACAGGGTACCTCCTACGAGCAGTACTTC.

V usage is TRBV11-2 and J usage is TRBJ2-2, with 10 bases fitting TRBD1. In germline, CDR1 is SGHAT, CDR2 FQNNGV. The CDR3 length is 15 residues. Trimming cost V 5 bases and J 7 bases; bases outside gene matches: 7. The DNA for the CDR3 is TGTGCCAGCAGCGATGGGACAGGGGTGGTCGGGGAGCTGTTTTTT. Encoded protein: CASSDGTGVVGELFF.

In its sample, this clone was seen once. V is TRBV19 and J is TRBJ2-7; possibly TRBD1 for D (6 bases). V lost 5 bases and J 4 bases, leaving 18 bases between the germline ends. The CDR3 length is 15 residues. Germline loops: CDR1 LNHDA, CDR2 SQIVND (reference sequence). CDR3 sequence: CASSARGGSLYEQYF. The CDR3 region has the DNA TGTGCCAGTAGTGCTCGAGGGGGTTCCCTTTACGAGCAGTACTTC.

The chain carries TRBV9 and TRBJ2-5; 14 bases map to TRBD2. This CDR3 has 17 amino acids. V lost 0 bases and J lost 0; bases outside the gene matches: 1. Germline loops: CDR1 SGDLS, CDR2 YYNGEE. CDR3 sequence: CASSVGLAGGHQETQYF. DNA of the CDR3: TGTGCCAGCAGCGTAGGACTAGCGGGGGGGCACCAAGAGACCCAGTACTTC.

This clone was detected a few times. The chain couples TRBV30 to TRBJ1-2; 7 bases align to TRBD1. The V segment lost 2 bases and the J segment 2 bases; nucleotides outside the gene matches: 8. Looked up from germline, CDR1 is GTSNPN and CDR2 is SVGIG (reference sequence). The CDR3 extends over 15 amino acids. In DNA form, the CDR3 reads TGTGCCTGGAGTACGCCCGACAGGGCCAACTATGGCTACACCTTC. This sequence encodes CAWSTPDRANYGYTF.

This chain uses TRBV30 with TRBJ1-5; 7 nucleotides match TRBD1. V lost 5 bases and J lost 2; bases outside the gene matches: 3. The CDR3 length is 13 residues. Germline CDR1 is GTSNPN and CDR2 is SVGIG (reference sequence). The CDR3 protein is CAWATGGNQPQHF. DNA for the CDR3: TGTGCCTGGGCTACAGGGGGCAATCAGCCCCAGCATTTT.

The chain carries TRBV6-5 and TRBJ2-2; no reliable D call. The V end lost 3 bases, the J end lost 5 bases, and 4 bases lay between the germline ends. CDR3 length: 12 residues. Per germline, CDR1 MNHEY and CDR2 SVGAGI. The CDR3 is CASSYSTGELFF. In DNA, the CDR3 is TGTGCCAGCAGTTATTCTACCGGGGAGCTGTTTTTT.

The CDR3 loop is CASRNRGGNTIYF. The CDR3 DNA follows: TGTGCCAGCAGGAATAGGGGGGGAAACACCATATATTTT. The chain couples TRBV2 to TRBJ1-3, with a possible D match to TRBD1 (6 bases). The germline V and J ends were trimmed by 6 bases and 4 bases, with 10 bases remaining between them. This CDR3 contains 13 residues. Germline V gene sequence: CDR1 SNHLY, CDR2 FYNNEI.

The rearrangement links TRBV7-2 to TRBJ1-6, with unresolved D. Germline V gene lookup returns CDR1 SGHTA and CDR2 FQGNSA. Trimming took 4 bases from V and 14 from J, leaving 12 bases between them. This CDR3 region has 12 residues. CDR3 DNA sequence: TGTGCCAGCAGCTCCGGACTCAAAACCCTCCACTTT. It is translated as CASSSGLKTLHF.

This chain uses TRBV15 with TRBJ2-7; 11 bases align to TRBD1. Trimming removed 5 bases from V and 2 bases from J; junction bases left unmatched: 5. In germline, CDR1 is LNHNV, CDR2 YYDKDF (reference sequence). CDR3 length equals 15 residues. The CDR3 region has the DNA TGTGCCACCAGCCCGGGACAGGGGGTCCCCTACGAGCAGTACTTC. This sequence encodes CATSPGQGVPYEQYF.

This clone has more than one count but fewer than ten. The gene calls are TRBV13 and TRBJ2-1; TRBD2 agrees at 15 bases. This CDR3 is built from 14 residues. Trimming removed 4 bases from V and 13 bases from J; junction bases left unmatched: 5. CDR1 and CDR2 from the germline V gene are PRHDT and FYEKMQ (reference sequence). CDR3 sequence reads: CASSSRTSGGAQFF. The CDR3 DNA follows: TGTGCCAGCAGCTCCCGGACTAGCGGGGGGGCCCAGTTCTTC.

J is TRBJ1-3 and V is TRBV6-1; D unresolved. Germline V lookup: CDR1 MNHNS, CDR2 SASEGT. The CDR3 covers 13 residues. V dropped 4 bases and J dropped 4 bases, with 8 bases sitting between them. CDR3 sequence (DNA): TGTGCCAGCAGTGCTCCCTTAGGAAACACCATATATTTT. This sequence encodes CASSAPLGNTIYF.

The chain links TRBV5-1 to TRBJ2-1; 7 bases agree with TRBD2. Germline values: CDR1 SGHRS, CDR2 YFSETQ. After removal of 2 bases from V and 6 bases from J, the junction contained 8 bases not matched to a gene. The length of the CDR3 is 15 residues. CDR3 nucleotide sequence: TGCGCCAGCAGCTTCCGGGCGGGAGAACGCAATGAGCAGTTCTTC. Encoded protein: CASSFRAGERNEQFF.

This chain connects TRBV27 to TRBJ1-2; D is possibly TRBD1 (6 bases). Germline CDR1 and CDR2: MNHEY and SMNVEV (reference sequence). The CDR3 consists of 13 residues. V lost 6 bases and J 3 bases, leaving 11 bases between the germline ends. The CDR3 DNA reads TGTGCCAGCAGGCGGGGGCCTGACTATGGCTACACCTTC. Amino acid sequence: CASRRGPDYGYTF.

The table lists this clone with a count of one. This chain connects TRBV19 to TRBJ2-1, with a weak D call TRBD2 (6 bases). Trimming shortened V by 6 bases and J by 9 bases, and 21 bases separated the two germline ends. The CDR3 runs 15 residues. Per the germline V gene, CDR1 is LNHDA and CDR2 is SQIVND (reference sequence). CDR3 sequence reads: CASRSAGSAGVEQFF. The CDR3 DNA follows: TGTGCCAGTAGGTCCGCGGGATCCGCCGGGGTTGAGCAGTTCTTC.

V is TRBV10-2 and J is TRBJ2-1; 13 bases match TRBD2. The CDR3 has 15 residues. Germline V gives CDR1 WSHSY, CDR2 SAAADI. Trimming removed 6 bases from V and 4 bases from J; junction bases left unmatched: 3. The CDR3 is CASSLLAGGYNEQFF. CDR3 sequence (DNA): TGCGCCAGCAGCCTACTAGCGGGGGGGTACAATGAGCAGTTCTTC.

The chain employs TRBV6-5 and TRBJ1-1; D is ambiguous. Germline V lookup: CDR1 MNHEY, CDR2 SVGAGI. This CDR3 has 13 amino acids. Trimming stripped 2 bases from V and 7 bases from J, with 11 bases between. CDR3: CASSYASGYEAFF. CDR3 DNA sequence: TGTGCCAGCAGTTACGCTTCAGGATATGAAGCTTTCTTT.